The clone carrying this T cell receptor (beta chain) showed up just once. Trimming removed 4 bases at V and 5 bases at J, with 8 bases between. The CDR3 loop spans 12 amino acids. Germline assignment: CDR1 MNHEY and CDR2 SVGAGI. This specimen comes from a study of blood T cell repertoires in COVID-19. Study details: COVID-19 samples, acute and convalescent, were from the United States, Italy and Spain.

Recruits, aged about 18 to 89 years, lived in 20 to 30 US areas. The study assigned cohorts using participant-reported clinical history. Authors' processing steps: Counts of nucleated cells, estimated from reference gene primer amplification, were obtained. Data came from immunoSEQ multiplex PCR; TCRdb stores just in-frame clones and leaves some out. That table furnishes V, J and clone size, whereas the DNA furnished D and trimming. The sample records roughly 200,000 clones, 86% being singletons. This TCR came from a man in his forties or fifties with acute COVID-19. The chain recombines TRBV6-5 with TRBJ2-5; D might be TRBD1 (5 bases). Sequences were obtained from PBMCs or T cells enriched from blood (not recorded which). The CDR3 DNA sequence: TGTGCCAGCAGTTCAGGGTATGAGACCCAGTACTTC. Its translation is CASSSGYETQYF.